These T cell receptor beta chains were read from a single sample in a study of blood T cells in healthy people across ages. TCRdb fed the 5' RACE reads into MiXCR, producing one record per CDR3 protein. In the table there are 600,000 or so distinct CDR3 sequences, around 31% of which are singletons. Source material: blood. Receptors originate from an elderly woman in good health. Both conserved end residues are part of each CDR3. D genes are given only for firm matches. Expanded clones are given a class, and other clones once, few, many or no size at all.

clone_size	v_call	d_call	j_call	cdr3_nt	cdr3_aa
.	TRBV7-6	.	TRBJ1-6	TGTGCCAGCAGCTTAGGTCCCAGGGAGTCCCTCCACTTT	CASSLGPRESLHF
few	TRBV3-1	TRBD2	TRBJ2-1	TGTGCCAGCAGTCCAACAGGGACTAGCGGGGGGGCACCCTACAATGAGCAGTTCTTC	CASSPTGTSGGAPYNEQFF
.	TRBV9	.	TRBJ2-3	TGTGCCAGCAGCACCTCAACCTCAGCCGGGACCAGTGTAGATGCGCAGTATTTT	CASSTSTSAGTSVDAQYF
many	TRBV7-2	TRBD2	TRBJ2-1	TGTGCCAGCAGCCCCCGACTAGCTCCCCGACAAGGTGAGCAGTTCTTC	CASSPRLAPRQGEQFF
.	TRBV5-1	TRBD1	TRBJ2-7	TGCGCCAGCAGCGGACAGGGGTCTTCCTACAATGAGCAGTACTTC	CASSGQGSSYNEQYF
.	TRBV2	.	TRBJ1-3	TGTGCCAGCAGCCCTTTTTCGGGACGCTCCTCTGGAAACACCATATATTTT	CASSPFSGRSSGNTIYF
many	TRBV20-1	.	TRBJ1-2	TGCAGTGCTGCCTTAGGGCGCCCGGGGGGCTACACCTTC	CSAALGRPGGYTF
many	TRBV7-8	.	TRBJ2-1	TGTGCCAGCAGCTTAGAAGTTTGGGACTTCAATACGGGTGAGCAGTTCTTC	CASSLEVWDFNTGEQFF
many	TRBV3-1	.	TRBJ1-6	TGTGCCAGCAGCCAAGATCAACTCCGAGGCAATTCACCCCTCCACTTT	CASSQDQLRGNSPLHF
.	TRBV7-8	TRBD1	TRBJ2-5	TGTGCCAGCAGCCGCGGGACAGGGGGCGCCGGGGAGACCCAGTACTTC	CASSRGTGGAGETQYF
many	TRBV7-8	TRBD2	TRBJ2-1	TGTGCCAGCAGCAAGAGCGGGGGCCTCTACAATGAGCAGTTCTTC	CASSKSGGLYNEQFF
many	TRBV20-1	TRBD1	TRBJ1-2	TGCAGTGGAGCTAGGGTGGGACAGCAGGACTATGGCTACACCTTC	CSGARVGQQDYGYTF
.	TRBV7-6	TRBD2	TRBJ2-2	TGTGCCAGCAGCAATTACCTAGCGGGAGGACCCGGGGAGCTGTTTTTT	CASSNYLAGGPGELFF
few	TRBV9	.	TRBJ2-5	TGTGCCAGCAGCGTAGCATTATACAATGAGCAGTACTTC	CASSVALYNEQYF
few	TRBV3-1	TRBD2	TRBJ2-5	TGTGCCGGCAGCCAAGCCCTAGCGGGGGGGCCAGGGACCCAGTACTTC	CAGSQALAGGPGTQYF
.	TRBV6-2/TRBV6-3	.	TRBJ2-2	TGTGCCAGCAGCAAACCCGGGACAACCCACGGCACCGGGGAGCTGTTTTTT	CASSKPGTTHGTGELFF
many	TRBV20-1	.	TRBJ2-7	TGCAGTGCCCCGAACCGGGTGTCCTACGAGCAGTACTTC	CSAPNRVSYEQYF
.	TRBV7-3	.	TRBJ1-3	TGTGCCAGCAGCTTAGGGAGGGCTGGAAACACCATATATTTT	CASSLGRAGNTIYF
many	TRBV10-3	.	TRBJ1-1	TGTGCCATCAGTGCGGCCGAGGATAAAGCTTTCTTT	CAISAAEDKAFF
.	TRBV20-1	.	TRBJ1-1	TGCAGTGTTATGTCTGGTGCCAGGTTTTTGAACACTGAAGCTTTCTTT	CSVMSGARFLNTEAFF
many	TRBV4-2	TRBD1	TRBJ1-2	TGTGCCAGCAGCCTGACGAAACGGACAGGGGACTATGGCTACACCTTC	CASSLTKRTGDYGYTF
.	TRBV28	.	TRBJ1-2	TGTGCCAGCAGTTACGCATCCTCCGGACAACGGAAGGCGGGGTTCGACTATGGCTACACCTTC	CASSYASSGQRKAGFDYGYTF
once	TRBV24-1	.	TRBJ2-5	TGTGCCACCAGTGACCCTATCCGGGACGGACCCCATGTTTGGGAGACCCAGTACTTC	CATSDPIRDGPHVWETQYF
many	TRBV4-2	.	TRBJ2-7	TGTGCCAGCAGCCAGGGGGGTAGCACCTACGAGCAGTACTTC	CASSQGGSTYEQYF
many	TRBV4-3	TRBD1	TRBJ1-2	TGCGCCAGCAGCCAAGATGATCAAAACAGGGGAGATTATGGCTACACCTTC	CASSQDDQNRGDYGYTF
.	TRBV29-1	.	TRBJ1-3	TGCAGCGTTGAAGCTGGGGGAAACACCATATATTTT	CSVEAGGNTIYF
.	TRBV7-2	.	TRBJ1-3	TGTGCCAGCAGCTCCCTCGGACAGGGAAACACCATATATTTT	CASSSLGQGNTIYF
many	TRBV30	.	TRBJ2-5	TGTGCCGGGTCGTTTTCAGGGCTAGAGACCCAGTACTTC	CAGSFSGLETQYF
few	TRBV5-1	.	TRBJ1-1	TGCGCCAGCAGCTTGGGGGCAGGGATGAACACTGAAGCTTTCTTT	CASSLGAGMNTEAFF
few	TRBV5-1	TRBD2	TRBJ2-2	TGCGCCAGCAGCGGGCTAGCGGGGACCGGGGAGCTGTTTTTT	CASSGLAGTGELFF
many	TRBV10-2	.	TRBJ2-7	TGCGCCAGCAGTGAGTCGGGACTTCTGAGGGACGAGCAGTACTTC	CASSESGLLRDEQYF
.	TRBV7-2	.	TRBJ2-3	TGTGCCAGCAGCTTAGAATCTCACGTGGATACGCAGTATTTT	CASSLESHVDTQYF
.	TRBV4-3	.	TRBJ2-7	TGCGCCAGCAGCCAAGATCGACGGCTTCCCTACGAGCAGTACTTC	CASSQDRRLPYEQYF
many	TRBV6-6	.	TRBJ1-2	TGTGCCAGCAGTCCCGGGACCTATGGCTACACCTTC	CASSPGTYGYTF
.	TRBV29-1	.	TRBJ2-4	TGCAGCGCGACAGTTTCCAAAAACATTCAGTACTTC	CSATVSKNIQYF
.	TRBV20-1	.	TRBJ2-5	TGCAGTGGGCGGCTCTCGGAGACCCAGTACTTC	CSGRLSETQYF
.	TRBV12-3/TRBV12-4	.	TRBJ2-6	TGTGCCAGCAGTTTGGGGCTTGGGTTACATGGGGCCAACGTCCGGACTTTC	CASSLGLGLHGANVRTF
many	TRBV28	.	TRBJ2-7	TGTGCCAGCAGTACTCCAGTCGGGACACACTACGAGCAGTACTTC	CASSTPVGTHYEQYF
.	TRBV9	.	TRBJ2-1	TGTGCATGCAGCGTAATTCAAGGAGAGCAGTTCTTC	CACSVIQGEQFF
.	TRBV20-1	TRBD2	TRBJ2-1	TGCAGTGCTCCCCACGGGACTAGCGGGCGCGGCAATGAGCAGTTCTTC	CSAPHGTSGRGNEQFF
.	TRBV13	.	TRBJ2-7	TGTGCCAGCAGCTTAGTTTCAGGGGCCGGCGAGCAGTACTTC	CASSLVSGAGEQYF
many	TRBV5-1	.	TRBJ2-5	TGCGCCAGCAGCTTGGAAGGGTCACGCTCGAAAGAGACCCAGTACTTC	CASSLEGSRSKETQYF
.	TRBV6-2/TRBV6-3	.	TRBJ1-4	TGTGCCAGCAGTTTCCTTCCGACACCGAACGAGGAAAAACTGTTTTTT	CASSFLPTPNEEKLFF
.	TRBV12-3/TRBV12-4	TRBD2	TRBJ2-3	TGTGCCAGCAGTTTATTGGCGGGGGGTTATACGCAGTATTTT	CASSLLAGGYTQYF
many	TRBV20-1	.	TRBJ2-5	TGCAGTGCTAGTGGAAACGGGGAAGAGACCCAGTACTTC	CSASGNGEETQYF
many	TRBV6-2/TRBV6-3	.	TRBJ1-5	TGTGCCAGCAGGCGCCCAACGGGGGGCAATCAGCCCCAGCATTTT	CASRRPTGGNQPQHF
.	TRBV9	.	TRBJ2-6	TGTGCCAGCAGCCAAGGAAGGGCGGATGGGGCCAACGTCCTGACTTTC	CASSQGRADGANVLTF
.	TRBV5-1	.	TRBJ2-7	TGCGCCAGCAGCTTGGCCCTAGGGATTCGTCCAGCCTACGAGCAGTACTTC	CASSLALGIRPAYEQYF
many	TRBV12-3/TRBV12-4	.	TRBJ2-7	TGTGCCAGCAGTTTTGGGGGTTCCCTCCACGAGCAGTACTTC	CASSFGGSLHEQYF